The 25 T cell receptor beta chains reported below all come from one sample, sequenced in a study of T cell repertoires in cytomegalovirus infection. Which antigens these TCRs recognize remains unknown. Using its own MiXCR run on the reads, TCRdb lists one record per CDR3 protein. The profile shows approximately 310,000 distinct CDR3 sequences, roughly 25% of them singletons. The sequences come from cultured PBMCs, collected from culture after CMV antigen stimulation. Receptors were obtained from a human donor in good health (CMV status not recorded). Some clones in this sample may be carry-over from other donors' samples.

This clonotype has only one observation. The chain recombines TRBV6-5 with TRBJ1-1, with D possibly TRBD1 on 5 matching bases. V gave up 2 bases and J gave up 4 bases, with 8 bases separating them. Per the germline V gene, CDR1 is MNHEY and CDR2 is SVGAGI. The CDR3 is 13 amino acids. The CDR3 nucleotides are TGTGCCAGCAGTTACGGCAGGGCCACTGAAGCTTTCTTT. This encodes CASSYGRATEAFF.

This clonotype was seen ten or more times. This rearrangement joins TRBV7-2 to TRBJ2-5, with D possibly being TRBD1 (6 bases). Germline V gene data show CDR1 as SGHTA and CDR2 as FQGNSA. This CDR3 region has 14 residues. V was shortened by 5 bases and J by 2 bases, with 12 bases between the two germline ends. CDR3 region: CASSQGTPQETQYF. Written as DNA, the CDR3 is TGTGCCAGCAGCCAAGGGACACCGCAAGAGACCCAGTACTTC. Full variable domain (remainder filled in from reference TRBV7-2 and TRBJ2-5): GAGVSQSPSNKVTEKGKDVELRCDPISGHTALYWYRQSLGQGLEFLIYFQGNSAPDKSGLPSDRFSAERTGGSVSTLTIQRTQQEDSAVYLCASSQGTPQETQYFGPGTRLLVL.

This clonotype was picked up many times. This sequence joins TRBV7-2 and TRBJ2-2; D is possibly TRBD1 (6 bases). The CDR3 sequence is 17 residues long. The germline V gene has CDR1 SGHTA and CDR2 FQGNSA. V lost 1 base, J lost 1 base, and 13 bases lay in between. The CDR3 is CASSLGGRGRNTGELFF. The CDR3 DNA follows: TGTGCCAGCAGCTTAGGCGGCAGGGGAAGGAACACCGGGGAGCTGTTTTTT.

J is TRBJ2-7 and V is TRBV20-1; D is unresolved. Germline V lookup: CDR1 DFQATT, CDR2 SNEGSKA (reference sequence). V lost 6 bases and J 6 bases, leaving 12 bases between the germline ends. This CDR3 is 11 amino acids long. CDR3 sequence (DNA): TGCAGTGCCCCCTACTCGGGCGAGCAGTACTTC. Residues: CSAPYSGEQYF.

The V call is TRBV4-1, the J call TRBJ2-7; D gene uncertain. The CDR3 extends over 13 amino acids. From germline, CDR1 is MGHRA and CDR2 YSYEKL. Trimming left V 1 base short and J 2 bases short, with 6 bases between. The CDR3 bases are TGCGCCAGCAGCCAAGGGATTGCCTACGAGCAGTACTTC. Protein: CASSQGIAYEQYF.

In its sample, this clonotype was seen a few times. This chain links TRBV3-1 with TRBJ2-2; tentative D call: TRBD2 (6 bases). The CDR3 runs 18 residues. Germline V gene data show CDR1 as LGHDT and CDR2 as YNNKEL (reference sequence). V shed 3 bases and J shed 5 bases, with 22 bases lying between them. CDR3 region: CASSHPISSGVQTGELFF. DNA of the CDR3: TGTGCCAGCAGCCACCCAATTTCATCGGGAGTTCAGACCGGGGAGCTGTTTTTT.

This clonotype occurred many times. The chain has TRBV7-9 and TRBJ2-4; 8 positions match TRBD1. The CDR3 is 17 amino acids. Trimming removed 5 bases from V and 6 bases from J; junction bases left unmatched: 15. Germline V CDR1 and CDR2: SEHNR, FQNEAQ (reference sequence). The CDR3 loop reads CASSPQGASYHRNIQYF. The CDR3 DNA follows: TGTGCCAGCAGCCCCCAGGGGGCCAGCTATCACCGAAACATTCAGTACTTC.

This chain uses TRBV7-2 with TRBJ1-2, with D hard to call. The CDR3 loop spans 14 amino acids. CDR1 and CDR2 (germline): SGHTA, FQGNSA. Trimming took 1 base from V and 8 from J, leaving 14 bases between them. Written as DNA, the CDR3 is TGTGCCAGCAGCTTAGGATACGGACCTGGGGGCTACACCTTC. It is translated as CASSLGYGPGGYTF.

This clonotype was observed a handful of times. The V call is TRBV6-1, the J call TRBJ1-1; D ambiguous. The CDR3 sequence is 14 residues long. With 6 bases removed from V and 5 bases from J, the gap between germline ends came to 16 bases. Germline CDR1 reads MNHNS; CDR2 reads SASEGT. CDR3 loop: CASSPVALGTEAFF. Written as DNA, the CDR3 is TGTGCCAGCAGCCCGGTGGCATTGGGTACTGAAGCTTTCTTT.

This clonotype was seen many times. The genes are TRBV7-2 and TRBJ2-1, with D unresolved. This CDR3 has 17 amino acids. V lost 7 bases to trimming and J lost 0 bases, with 19 bases between them. The V gene's germline CDR1 is SGHTA and CDR2 FQGNSA. The CDR3 nucleotides are TGTGCCAGCAAGCCCGCTCGGTCGGCCAGCTCCTACAATGAGCAGTTCTTC. Protein sequence: CASKPARSASSYNEQFF.

This chain connects TRBV7-2 to TRBJ2-5; D remains unclear. The CDR3 runs to 13 residues. Germline lookup yields CDR1 SGHTA and CDR2 FQGNSA. Trimming shortened V by 0 bases and J by 13 bases, and 15 bases separated the two germline ends. CDR3 DNA sequence: TGTGCCAGCAGCTTAGCGCTAACTGGCTATATGTACTTC. This encodes CASSLALTGYMYF. Full variable domain (rest looked up from reference TRBV7-2 and TRBJ2-5): GAGVSQSPSNKVTEKGKDVELRCDPISGHTALYWYRQSLGQGLEFLIYFQGNSAPDKSGLPSDRFSAERTGGSVSTLTIQRTQQEDSAVYLCASSLALTGYMYFGPGTRLLVL.

J is TRBJ2-2 and V is TRBV28, with 9 nucleotides matching TRBD1. Germline assignment: CDR1 MDHEN and CDR2 SYDVKM. This CDR3 is 14 amino acids long. V gave up 10 bases and J gave up 3 bases; unmatched junction bases: 6. As DNA, the CDR3 is TGTGCCACGATGTGGGACAGGGACACCGGGGAGCTGTTTTTT. Translating it yields CATMWDRDTGELFF.

The V gene is TRBV12-3 or TRBV12-4, the J gene TRBJ1-6, with D uncertain. The germline V and J ends were trimmed by 6 bases and 10 bases, with 13 bases remaining between them. The CDR3 contains 13 residues. CDR3 DNA sequence: TGTGCCAGCAGCCCCGGGAGCGAGTCACCCCTCCACTTT. Translating it yields CASSPGSESPLHF.

The V call is TRBV12-3 or TRBV12-4, the J call TRBJ2-3; 8 bases agree with TRBD2. Losses at the gene ends were 7 bases for V and 2 bases for J; bases not matched to a gene: 5. The CDR3 spans 14 residues. The CDR3 coding sequence is TGTGCCAGCACCGTTAGCGGGGCCACAGATACGCAGTATTTT. As protein: CASTVSGATDTQYF.

The gene calls are TRBV2 and TRBJ1-4; TRBD1 matches 7 bases. V gave up 5 bases and J gave up 0 bases; unmatched junction bases: 6. Germline V gene sequence: CDR1 SNHLY, CDR2 FYNNEI. This CDR3 contains 16 residues. The CDR3 loop is CASSRTGKPTNEKLFF. The CDR3 coding sequence is TGTGCCAGCAGTAGGACAGGAAAGCCAACTAATGAAAAACTGTTTTTT.

This clonotype was picked up many times. The chain recombines TRBV7-2 with TRBJ2-5; TRBD2 matches at 11 bases. CDR1 is SGHTA and CDR2 is FQGNSA in the germline V gene. The V segment lost 5 bases and the J segment 1 base; nucleotides outside the gene matches: 6. The CDR3 is made up of 16 amino acids. For the CDR3, the DNA is TGTGCCAGCAGCAGTGGGACTAGCGGAATCCAAGAGACCCAGTACTTC. It is translated as CASSSGTSGIQETQYF.

This clonotype was detected many times. The chain recombines TRBV18 with TRBJ1-1, with TRBD1 matching 7 bases. The CDR3 sequence is 15 residues long. V lost 2 bases to trimming and J lost 1 base; unmatched junction nucleotides: 4. CDR1 is KGHSH, CDR2 LQKENI, per germline. CDR3 sequence (DNA): TGTGCCAGCTCACCATATAGGGGGCAGAACACTGAAGCTTTCTTT. Protein: CASSPYRGQNTEAFF.

This clonotype occurred many times. J is TRBJ2-7 and V is TRBV7-2; 12 nucleotides line up with TRBD2. J gave up 6 bases and V 0 bases, and 3 bases lay outside the gene matches. The CDR3 totals 15 residues. Germline V lookup: CDR1 SGHTA, CDR2 FQGNSA. The CDR3 reads CASSLAPTSGGEQYF. The CDR3 DNA reads TGTGCCAGCAGCTTAGCCCCGACTAGCGGGGGCGAGCAGTACTTC.

The V and J genes are TRBV19 and TRBJ1-6; the match to TRBD1 covers 7 bases. CDR3 length: 15 amino acids. Germline V lookup: CDR1 LNHDA, CDR2 SQIVND (reference sequence). V dropped 4 bases and J dropped 7; count of bases not matched to a gene: 7. The CDR3 DNA sequence: TGTGCCAGTAGTACATCCGGGACAGTCAATTCACCCCTCCACTTT. Amino acids: CASSTSGTVNSPLHF.

This clonotype was counted between two and nine times. The rearrangement uses TRBV28 and TRBJ1-1; D possibly corresponds to TRBD1 (5 bases). Trimming removed 5 bases at V and 4 bases at J, with 23 bases between. CDR1 MDHEN and CDR2 SYDVKM come from the germline V gene. This CDR3 contains 17 residues. CDR3 protein: CASSGRLGRPEGTEAFF. CDR3 in DNA: TGTGCCAGCAGTGGGAGATTGGGACGGCCGGAGGGCACTGAAGCTTTCTTT.

This chain connects TRBV12-5 to TRBJ2-1, with D possibly being TRBD1 (6 bases). Germline CDR1 reads LGHNT; CDR2 reads FRNRAP. The CDR3 is 12 amino acids. V was pared by 1 base and J by 9 bases, with 7 bases between. The CDR3 DNA sequence: TGTGCTAGTGGTTTGGAGGACAGTGAGCAGTTCTTC. It is translated as CASGLEDSEQFF.

The chain employs TRBV6-7 and TRBJ2-7, with D perhaps matching TRBD2 (5 bases). Being an ORF, TRBV6-7 has a function that is uncertain. The CDR3 spans 12 residues. Trimming cost V 6 bases and J 5 bases, with 11 bases left between them. The CDR3 DNA follows: TGTGCCAGCAGAGGCACTAGAAACGAGCAGTACGTC. Translating it yields CASRGTRNEQYV.

In its sample, this clonotype was seen a few times. The CDR3 reads CASSTTGRTEAFF. CDR3 DNA: TGTGCCAGCAGTACGACAGGGCGCACTGAAGCTTTCTTT. The chain is built from TRBV6-5 and TRBJ1-1; TRBD1 matches 7 bases. Germline values: CDR1 MNHEY, CDR2 SVGAGI. CDR3 length equals 13 residues. Unmatched junction bases numbered 4, after V lost 5 bases and J lost 4 bases.

This clonotype was observed many times. V gene TRBV7-2 combines with J gene TRBJ1-1; no definite D call. The germline V gene has CDR1 SGHTA and CDR2 FQGNSA. This CDR3 contains 17 residues. Trimming pared 2 bases from V and 2 bases from J, leaving 18 bases between. Here the CDR3 reads CASSLFLLSVVNTEAFF. As DNA, the CDR3 is TGTGCCAGCAGCTTATTTTTGTTGAGTGTGGTAAACACTGAAGCTTTCTTT.

This clonotype occurred many times. V usage is TRBV7-2 and J usage is TRBJ1-6; D unclear. The V and J ends lost 2 bases and 8 bases respectively, with 7 bases between them. This CDR3 contains 13 residues. Germline V CDR1 and CDR2: SGHTA, FQGNSA. Written as DNA, the CDR3 is TGTGCCAGCAGCTTAAGGATCGATTCACCCCTCCACTTT. As protein: CASSLRIDSPLHF.